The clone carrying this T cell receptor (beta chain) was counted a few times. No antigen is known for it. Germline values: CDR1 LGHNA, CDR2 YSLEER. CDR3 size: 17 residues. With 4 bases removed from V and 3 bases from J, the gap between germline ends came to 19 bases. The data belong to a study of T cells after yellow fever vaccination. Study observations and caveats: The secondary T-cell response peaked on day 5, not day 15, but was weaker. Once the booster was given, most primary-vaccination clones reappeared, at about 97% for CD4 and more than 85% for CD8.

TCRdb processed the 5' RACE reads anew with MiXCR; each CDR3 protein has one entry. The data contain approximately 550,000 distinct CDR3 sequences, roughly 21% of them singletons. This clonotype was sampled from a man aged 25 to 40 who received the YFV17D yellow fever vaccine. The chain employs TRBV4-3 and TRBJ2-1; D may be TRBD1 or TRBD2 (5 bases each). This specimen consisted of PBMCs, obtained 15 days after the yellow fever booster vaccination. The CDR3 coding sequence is TGCGCCAGCAGCCGGGATTCCGGGACCACTCTCTACAATGAGCAGTTCTTC. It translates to CASSRDSGTTLYNEQFF.